This T cell receptor beta chain is from a study of T cells after yellow fever vaccination (dated by TCRdb to the late 2010s). Regarding the complete study: Libraries from fractions with low cell numbers were prepared with the SMART-Seq v4 Ultra Low Input RNA kit. The cohort comprised two healthy male donors, one aged 18 to 30 and one aged 30 to 40 years. Blood was collected at multiple timepoints before and after primary and secondary immunization, and bulk PBMC replicates and cell subsets were isolated. Bulk TCR alpha and beta repertoires were sequenced longitudinally to track T-cell clones before and after primary and booster YFV17D yellow fever vaccination.

CDR1 and CDR2 were assigned from the germline V gene as SGDLS and YYNGEE. Its CDR3 holds 14 amino acids, cysteine through phenylalanine. Only CDR3 DNA remains: 42 bases, in frame from the first base. V gives up 2 bases and J gives up 4 bases, and the segment between their germline ends measures 10 bases. Sample treatment or condition, as interpreted from the label and publication: live attenuated yellow fever vaccine strain. A standard Ficoll-Paque protocol was used to isolate PBMCs from peripheral blood. Dynabeads CD4 and CD8 positive selection kits were used to isolate the CD4 and CD8 T-cell fractions. TriZol was used to extract RNA from bulk PBMCs, CD4 and CD8 fractions, and dextramer-positive and dextramer-negative fractions. Sequencer: Illumina NovaSeq 6000. Synthesis of TCR cDNA relied on 5'RACE template switching, a step that introduced a universal primer site along with unique molecular identifiers. Priming of cDNA synthesis was performed from both the TCR alpha and TCR beta constant segments. Two PCR steps were used to amplify libraries, with sample barcodes and sequencing adapters being added in the second step. Sequencing of libraries was done on Illumina HiSeq 2500 (2x100 bp) or NovaSeq (2x150 bp). On the study's bioinformatics: Reads were demultiplexed and collapsed into UMI consensus sequences with MIGEC, and V(D)J alignment was performed with MiXCR. Vaccine-responding clonotypes were defined with edgeR using replicate PBMC samples, requiring FDR below 0.01 and a log2 fold change above 5 up to day 15. Each bulk clonotype received a CD4 or CD8 identity based on whether the sequenced CD4 or CD8 repertoire contained that clonotype at higher abundance. TCRdb handled the public reads itself, with Q25 trimming in fastp and clone calling in MiXCR, and kept productive beta chains. Entries that share a CDR3 protein sequence are merged under the most common genes and DNA. The V and J calls were not made by the authors but by TCRdb's processing. The sample includes about 340,000 distinct CDR3 sequences, with about an eighth observed a single time. The top ten hold 3.2% of the sample.

The paper as a whole reports these results and caveats: Because only a couple of donors were included in the study, the extent to which the findings can be generalized is limited. The secondary T-cell response was found to be weaker but faster than the primary response, with a peak reached on day 5 rather than on day 15. Most clones expanded after primary vaccination were re-detected after the booster (approximately 96% of CD4 and around nine tenths of CD8), suggesting broad memory maintenance. A small share of clonotypes occurred in both CD4 and CD8 compartments, likely arising from convergent recombination. Computational filtering was required because FACS-sorted repertoires could contain abundant contaminating clonotypes from the bulk population.

This clonotype came up a few times. The antigen this receptor binds is unknown. No base quality values were provided; no much bigger clone lies one nucleotide off. Sequencing used CD4+ T cells sorted from PBMCs, obtained 15 days after the yellow fever booster vaccination. The receptor comes from a man between 18 and 35 years old who received the YFV17D yellow fever vaccine. The sequence is built from TRBV9 and TRBJ1-3; the D gene remains uncertain. CDR3 reads: CASSVWGIGNTIYF. At the DNA level, the sequence is TGTGCCAGCAGCGTTTGGGGTATCGGAAACACCATATATTTT.